The next 30 T cell receptor beta chains were all read from a single sample in a study of identical twins. In TCRdb, the 5' RACE reads were re-called with MiXCR into one record per CDR3 protein. Of 400,000 to 550,000 distinct CDR3 sequences listed, less than 25% are singletons. The sample was also linked to a second study, of T cells expressing NK-cell markers.

Material for sequencing was CD4+ T cells sorted from blood. The source is a woman younger than 35 in good health.

The rearrangement joins TRBV20-1 to TRBJ2-1, with TRBD2 matching 10 bases. From germline, CDR1 is DFQATT and CDR2 SNEGSKA (reference sequence). This CDR3 contains 15 residues. The J segment lost 5 bases and the V segment lost 3 bases, leaving 7 bases of the junction unmatched. The CDR3, as DNA: TGCAGTGCTAGCTTACTAGCGGGACTCAACAATGAGCAGTTCTTC. Translated, it gives CSASLLAGLNNEQFF.

The chain carries TRBV4-2 and TRBJ2-7, with 7 bases fitting TRBD2. The CDR3 sequence is 15 residues long. Germline CDR1 LGHNA, CDR2 YNFKEQ. Trimming removed 1 base from V and 3 bases from J; junction bases left unmatched: 6. The CDR3 loop is CASSQGAAGYYEQYF. The CDR3 region has the DNA TGTGCCAGCAGCCAAGGAGCAGCGGGGTACTACGAGCAGTACTTC.

Only a few counts were recorded for this clonotype. The chain has TRBV9 and TRBJ2-7; TRBD1 matches at 12 bases. The length of the CDR3 is 15 residues. The V gene's germline CDR1 is SGDLS and CDR2 YYNGEE. J was trimmed by 5 bases and V by 3 bases; bases with no gene match: 6. This chain's CDR3 is CASSGGTGGWDEQYF. For the CDR3, the DNA is TGTGCCAGCAGCGGGGGGACAGGGGGCTGGGACGAGCAGTACTTC.

The rearrangement joins TRBV13 to TRBJ2-7; D possibly corresponds to TRBD1 (6 bases). The germline gives CDR1 PRHDT, CDR2 FYEKMQ (reference sequence). V lost 5 bases and J 6 bases, leaving 14 bases between the germline ends. The CDR3 is made up of 13 amino acids. The CDR3, as DNA: TGTGCCAGCAGCGGACCCACAGGGTTCGAGCAGTACTTC. Its protein is CASSGPTGFEQYF.

The gene calls are TRBV20-1 and TRBJ1-1; D unresolved. Per the germline V gene, CDR1 is DFQATT and CDR2 is SNEGSKA (reference sequence). The CDR3 consists of 11 residues. Trimming removed 3 bases at V and 3 bases at J, with 5 bases between. Here the CDR3 reads CSARSYTEAFF. CDR3 nucleotides: TGCAGTGCTAGGTCCTACACTGAAGCTTTCTTT.

A word on this clonotype: A read error may explain this, as a much larger clone is one base away. The chain recombines TRBV2 with TRBJ2-3; 8 bases align to TRBD2. Germline values: CDR1 SNHLY, CDR2 FYNNEI. This CDR3 has 13 amino acids. This CDR3 reads CASSVAGPDTQCF. The CDR3 region has the DNA TGTGCCAGCAGTGTAGCGGGACCTGATACGCAGTGTTTT.

The chain uses TRBV5-1 and TRBJ1-6; D is ambiguous. Trimming removed 0 bases from V and 5 bases from J, with 6 bases in between. Germline CDR1 and CDR2: SGHRS and YFSETQ. This CDR3 spans 14 amino acids. CDR3 loop: CASSLGQDNSPLHF. The CDR3, as DNA: TGCGCCAGCAGCTTGGGTCAGGATAATTCACCCCTCCACTTT.

The chain links TRBV7-2 to TRBJ2-1; the D gene is possibly TRBD1 (5 bases). The CDR3 is 13 residues long. V lost 2 bases to trimming and J lost 9 bases, with 11 bases between them. Germline V gene lookup returns CDR1 SGHTA and CDR2 FQGNSA. CDR3 region: CASSLIRGGEQFF. The CDR3 nucleotides read TGTGCCAGCAGCTTAATTAGGGGTGGTGAGCAGTTCTTC.

Of note for this clonotype: The DNA is left out, because the CDR3 cannot be placed on it with certainty; the CDR3 is given as TCRdb lists it. The rearrangement uses TRBV20-1 and TRBJ2-1. Looked up from germline, CDR1 is DFQATT and CDR2 is SNEGSKA (reference sequence). The CDR3 length is 10 residues, termini included. The CDR3 sequence is CSARSLWQFF.

This clonotype was detected a few times. The chain uses TRBV20-1 and TRBJ2-5; 7 bases match TRBD1. The V and J ends lost 4 bases and 2 bases, in that order; junction bases with no gene match: 10. Germline-derived CDR1 and CDR2 are DFQATT and SNEGSKA (reference sequence). The CDR3 spans 15 residues. The CDR3 nucleotides are TGCAGTGCTATCAAACCGACAGGGCTTCAAGAGACCCAGTACTTC. Protein product: CSAIKPTGLQETQYF.

This clonotype was counted between two and nine times. V usage is TRBV12-3 or TRBV12-4 and J usage is TRBJ2-7; D remains ambiguous. V shed 6 bases and J shed 2 bases, with 11 bases lying between them. The CDR3 consists of 13 residues. The CDR3: CASSRQITYEQYF. The CDR3 bases are TGTGCCAGCAGCCGCCAGATCACCTACGAGCAGTACTTC.

This chain uses TRBV6-5 with TRBJ1-1; D remains ambiguous. Germline values: CDR1 MNHEY, CDR2 SVGAGI. The CDR3 is made up of 16 amino acids. V was clipped by 2 bases and J by 3 bases, with 16 bases between them. CDR3 region: CASSYPNGEAHTEAFF. DNA for the CDR3: TGTGCCAGCAGTTACCCAAATGGGGAAGCGCACACTGAAGCTTTCTTT.

This chain connects TRBV6-6 to TRBJ1-5; no clear D gene. Germline V CDR1 and CDR2: MNHNY, SVGAGI (reference sequence). CDR3 length equals 12 residues. V lost 1 base and J 5 bases, leaving 3 bases between the germline ends. Written as DNA, the CDR3 is TGTGCCAGCAGTTACTTGGATCAGCCCCAGCATTTT. Its translation is CASSYLDQPQHF.

This clonotype came up many times. The V and J genes are TRBV12-3 or TRBV12-4 and TRBJ1-6; D is ambiguous. The CDR3 loop spans 14 amino acids. V was cut by 6 bases and J by 9 bases, with 15 bases left in between. CDR3 residues: CASRKDGRGSPLHF. CDR3 sequence (DNA): TGTGCCAGCAGGAAGGACGGTCGTGGTTCACCCCTCCACTTT.

CDR3 nucleotides: TGTGCCAGCAGCATGACTAGCGGGGGGACCTACGAGCAGTACTTC. Translating it yields CASSMTSGGTYEQYF. The chain joins TRBV27 to TRBJ2-7; 13 nucleotides line up with TRBD2. Germline CDR1 MNHEY, CDR2 SMNVEV (reference sequence). V trimming: 6 bases; J trimming: 2 bases; junction bases outside the gene matches: 4. The CDR3 spans 15 residues.

The chain uses TRBV15 and TRBJ2-5, with D unresolved. The CDR3 totals 12 residues. CDR1 is LNHNV, CDR2 YYDKDF, per germline (reference sequence). The V end was cut by 5 bases, the J end by 0 bases, with 4 bases between. As DNA, the CDR3 is TGTGCCACCAGCCCACACCAAGAGACCCAGTACTTC. Translation: CATSPHQETQYF.

V usage is TRBV7-2 and J usage is TRBJ2-3; D is ambiguous. The CDR3 length is 14 residues. CDR1 and CDR2 (germline): SGHTA, FQGNSA. The V and J ends lost 4 bases and 2 bases respectively, with 10 bases between them. The CDR3 protein is CASSYTSVTDTQYF. The CDR3, as DNA: TGTGCCAGCAGCTACACCAGCGTCACAGATACGCAGTATTTT.

The rearrangement links TRBV3-1 to TRBJ2-7; 8 bases line up with TRBD1. V dropped 2 bases and J dropped 4; count of bases not matched to a gene: 4. The CDR3 has 14 residues. Germline CDR1 reads LGHDT; CDR2 reads YNNKEL (reference sequence). As DNA, the CDR3 is TGTGCCAGCAGCCAACGGGACAGGAGTTACGAGCAGTACTTC. It is translated as CASSQRDRSYEQYF.

The V gene is TRBV6-5, the J gene TRBJ2-3; TRBD2 aligns across 11 bases. This CDR3 has 16 amino acids. Trimming cost V 0 bases and J 5 bases; bases outside gene matches: 4. CDR1 is MNHEY and CDR2 is SVGAGI in the germline V gene. The CDR3 DNA reads as TGTGCCAGCAGTTACTCGCTTCTAGCGGGAGGAGATACGCAGTATTTT. Amino acids: CASSYSLLAGGDTQYF.

This clonotype was picked up a small number of times. The J gene is TRBJ1-2, the V gene TRBV5-1, with D tentatively TRBD1 (6 bases). V lost 6 bases to trimming and J lost 4 bases, with 13 bases between them. CDR3 length: 13 amino acids. Germline assignment: CDR1 SGHRS and CDR2 YFSETQ. The CDR3 is CASTSGTTYGYTF. CDR3 in DNA: TGCGCCAGCACCTCCGGGACAACCTATGGCTACACCTTC.

In its sample, this clonotype was seen a few times. This chain links TRBV9 with TRBJ2-1, with D perhaps matching TRBD2 (6 bases). Germline V gives CDR1 SGDLS, CDR2 YYNGEE. CDR3 size: 16 residues. V lost 0 bases, J lost 3 bases, and 13 bases lay in between. CDR3 sequence (DNA): TGTGCCAGCAGCGTAGCTCAGCGGAGGGACTACAATGAGCAGTTCTTC. Translation gives CASSVAQRRDYNEQFF.

This clonotype was seen at least ten times. V gene TRBV7-2 combines with J gene TRBJ2-1; 10 bases map to TRBD2. CDR1 and CDR2 from the germline V gene are SGHTA and FQGNSA. The CDR3 runs 16 residues. V trimming: 5 bases; J trimming: 4 bases; junction bases outside the gene matches: 8. This chain's CDR3 is CASSILSGREYNEQFF. The CDR3 bases are TGTGCCAGCAGCATCCTAAGCGGGAGGGAGTACAATGAGCAGTTCTTC.

There are many counts of this clonotype. The rearrangement joins TRBV20-1 to TRBJ2-5; D ambiguous. V was clipped by 6 bases and J by 0 bases, with 14 bases between them. The CDR3 runs to 14 residues. Germline-derived CDR1 and CDR2 are DFQATT and SNEGSKA (reference sequence). The CDR3 region is CSAPLVTDQETQYF. As DNA, the CDR3 is TGCAGTGCCCCTCTCGTTACGGACCAAGAGACCCAGTACTTC.

The chain joins TRBV2 to TRBJ2-7; weak D call: TRBD1 (6 bases). Germline V gene lookup returns CDR1 SNHLY and CDR2 FYNNEI. The V end was cut by 2 bases, the J end by 2 bases, with 10 bases between. There are 14 residues in the CDR3. CDR3: CASSEQGSTYEQYF. As DNA, the CDR3 is TGTGCCAGCAGTGAACAGGGGAGCACCTACGAGCAGTACTTC.

In this sample, this clonotype turned up a few times. The gene calls are TRBV13 and TRBJ2-5; 7 nucleotides agree with TRBD2. CDR1 and CDR2 (germline): PRHDT, FYEKMQ (reference sequence). The CDR3 has 16 amino acids. V trimming: 1 base; J trimming: 3 bases; junction bases outside the gene matches: 8. The CDR3 region has the DNA TGTGCCAGCAGCTTAGTCTCGGGCCGGGGGGAAGAGACCCAGTACTTC. It specifies CASSLVSGRGEETQYF.

This clonotype has more than one count but fewer than ten. J is TRBJ2-5 and V is TRBV7-2; 8 nucleotides match TRBD2. The trim removed 2 bases at V and 1 base at J, leaving 3 bases unmatched. Germline CDR1 and CDR2: SGHTA and FQGNSA. The CDR3 spans 15 residues. Written as DNA, the CDR3 is TGTGCCAGCAGCTTAACTAGCGGTTCCCAAGAGACCCAGTACTTC. The encoded protein is CASSLTSGSQETQYF.

This clonotype was counted only a few times. The chain uses TRBV5-5 and TRBJ1-1; no reliable D call. This CDR3 is built from 14 residues. Per germline, CDR1 SGHKS and CDR2 YYEKEE (reference sequence). With 0 bases removed from V and 0 bases from J, the gap between germline ends came to 6 bases. The CDR3 region is CASSLDFMNTEAFF. CDR3 nucleotides: TGTGCCAGCAGCTTGGATTTTATGAACACTGAAGCTTTCTTT.

This clonotype was detected a few times. The rearrangement joins TRBV2 to TRBJ2-2, with D hard to call. V lost 6 bases, J lost 13 bases, and 9 bases lay in between. This CDR3 comprises 10 residues. The germline V gene encodes CDR1 SNHLY and CDR2 FYNNEI. CDR3 region: CASRPPGLFF. The CDR3 DNA reads TGTGCCAGCAGACCCCCGGGGCTGTTTTTT. The full variable domain, its missing parts supplied by reference TRBV2 and TRBJ2-2, is EPEVTQTPSHQVTQMGQEVILRCVPISNHLYFYWYRQILGQKVEFLVSFYNNEISEKSEIFDDQFSVERPDGSNFTLKIRSTKLEDSAMYFCASRPPGLFFGEGSRLTVL.

The rearrangement joins TRBV2 to TRBJ2-3; 7 nucleotides align to TRBD2. V lost 5 bases, J lost 2 bases, and 7 bases stayed unmatched. The V gene's germline CDR1 is SNHLY and CDR2 FYNNEI. This CDR3 has 15 amino acids. DNA of the CDR3: TGTGCCAGCAGTAAGCTAGCGGTTAACACAGATACGCAGTATTTT. As protein: CASSKLAVNTDTQYF. The whole variable domain, filled in from reference TRBV2 and TRBJ2-3, reads EPEVTQTPSHQVTQMGQEVILRCVPISNHLYFYWYRQILGQKVEFLVSFYNNEISEKSEIFDDQFSVERPDGSNFTLKIRSTKLEDSAMYFCASSKLAVNTDTQYFGPGTRLTVL.

The V and J genes are TRBV27 and TRBJ1-6, with 7 bases lining up with TRBD1. This CDR3 is built from 16 residues. The germline V gene has CDR1 MNHEY and CDR2 SMNVEV (reference sequence). V was pared by 1 base and J by 6 bases, with 6 bases of the junction left unmatched. The CDR3 bases are TGTGCCAGCAGTTTATATCCGGGACAGCTTAATTCACCCCTCCACTTT. Amino acids: CASSLYPGQLNSPLHF.